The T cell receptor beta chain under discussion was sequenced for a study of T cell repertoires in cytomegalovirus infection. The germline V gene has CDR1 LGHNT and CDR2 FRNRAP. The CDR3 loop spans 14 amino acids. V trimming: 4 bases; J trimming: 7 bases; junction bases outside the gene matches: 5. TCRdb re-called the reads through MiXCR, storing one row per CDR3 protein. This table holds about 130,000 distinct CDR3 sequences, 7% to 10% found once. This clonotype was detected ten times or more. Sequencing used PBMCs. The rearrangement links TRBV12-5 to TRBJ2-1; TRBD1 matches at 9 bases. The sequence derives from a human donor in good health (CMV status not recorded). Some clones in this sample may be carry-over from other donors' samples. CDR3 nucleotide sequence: TGTGCTAGTGGTTCCGGGACAGGGAGGAATGAGCAGTTCTTC. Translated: CASGSGTGRNEQFF.